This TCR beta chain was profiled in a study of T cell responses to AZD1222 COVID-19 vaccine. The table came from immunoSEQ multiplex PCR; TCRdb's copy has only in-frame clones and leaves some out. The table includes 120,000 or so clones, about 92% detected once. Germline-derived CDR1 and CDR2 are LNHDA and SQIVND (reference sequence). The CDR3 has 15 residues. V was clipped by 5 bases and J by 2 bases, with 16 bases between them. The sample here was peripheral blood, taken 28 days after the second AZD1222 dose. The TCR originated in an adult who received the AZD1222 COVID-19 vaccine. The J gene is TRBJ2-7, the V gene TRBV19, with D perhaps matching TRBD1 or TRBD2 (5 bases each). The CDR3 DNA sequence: TGTGCCAGTAGTGCACCGGGACGGCCGACCTACGAGCAGTACTTC. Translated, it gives CASSAPGRPTYEQYF.